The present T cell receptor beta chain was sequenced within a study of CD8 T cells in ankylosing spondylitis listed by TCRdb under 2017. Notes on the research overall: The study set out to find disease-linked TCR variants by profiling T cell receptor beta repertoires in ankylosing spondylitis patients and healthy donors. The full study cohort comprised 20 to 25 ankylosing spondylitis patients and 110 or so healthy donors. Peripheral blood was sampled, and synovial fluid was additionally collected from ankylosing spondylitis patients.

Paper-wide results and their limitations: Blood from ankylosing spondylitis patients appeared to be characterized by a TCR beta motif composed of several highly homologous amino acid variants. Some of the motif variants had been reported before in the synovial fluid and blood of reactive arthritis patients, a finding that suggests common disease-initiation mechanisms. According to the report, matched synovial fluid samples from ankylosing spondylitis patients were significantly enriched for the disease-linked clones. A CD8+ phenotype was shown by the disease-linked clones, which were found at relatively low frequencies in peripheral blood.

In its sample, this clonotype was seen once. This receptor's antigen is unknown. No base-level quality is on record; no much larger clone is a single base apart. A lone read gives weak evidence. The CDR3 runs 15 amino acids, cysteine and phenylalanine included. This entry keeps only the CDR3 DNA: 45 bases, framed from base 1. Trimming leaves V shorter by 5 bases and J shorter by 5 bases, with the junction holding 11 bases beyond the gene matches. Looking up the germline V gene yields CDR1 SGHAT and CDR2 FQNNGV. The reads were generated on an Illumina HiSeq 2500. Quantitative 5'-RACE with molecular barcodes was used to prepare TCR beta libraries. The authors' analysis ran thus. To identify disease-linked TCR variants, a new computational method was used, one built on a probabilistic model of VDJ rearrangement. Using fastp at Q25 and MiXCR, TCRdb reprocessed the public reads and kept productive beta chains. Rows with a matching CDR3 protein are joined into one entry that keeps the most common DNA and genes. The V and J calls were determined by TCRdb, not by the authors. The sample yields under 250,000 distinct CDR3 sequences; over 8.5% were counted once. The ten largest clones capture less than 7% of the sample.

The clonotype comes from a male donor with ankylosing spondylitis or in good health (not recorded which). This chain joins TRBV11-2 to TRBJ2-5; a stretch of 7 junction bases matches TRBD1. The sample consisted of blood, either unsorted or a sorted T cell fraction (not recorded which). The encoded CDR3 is CASSPGTVGEETQYF. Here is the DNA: TGTGCCAGCAGCCCCGGGACAGTTGGGGAGGAGACCCAGTACTTC.